The entry that follows covers one TCR beta chain sequence. Its antigen is not identified. This sample was included in a study of identical twins. Study-wide results and limits: Part of the zero-insertion signal could reflect confounding by invariant MAIT and iNKT cells.

Per the germline V gene, CDR1 is SNHLY and CDR2 is FYNNEI. CDR3 length: 14 amino acids. The V segment lost 10 bases and the J segment 0 bases; nucleotides outside the gene matches: 4. From the 5' RACE reads, TCRdb called clonotypes with MiXCR, one entry per CDR3 protein. In the table there are around 240,000 distinct CDR3 sequences, about 7% of which are singletons. This sample also belongs to another study, concerning yellow fever vaccine responses in identical twins.

The chain links TRBV2 to TRBJ2-2; 8 positions agree with TRBD1. The sequencing input was memory (CD45RO+) T cells sorted from blood. This clonotype originated in a woman aged 18-29 years in good health. The DNA for the CDR3 is TGTGCCACCCAACAGGGGGCGAACACCGGGGAGCTGTTTTTT. Translating it yields CATQQGANTGELFF. Looking up the rest from reference TRBV2 and TRBJ2-2 gives the full variable domain: EPEVTQTPSHQVTQMGQEVILRCVPISNHLYFYWYRQILGQKVEFLVSFYNNEISEKSEIFDDQFSVERPDGSNFTLKIRSTKLEDSAMYFCATQQGANTGELFFGEGSRLTVL.